This T cell receptor (beta chain) was observed in a study of blood T cell repertoires in COVID-19. Study as a whole: Acute and convalescent COVID-19 samples came from the United States, Italy and Spain. PBMCs, B-cell-depleted T cells, or T cells provided the cDNA or gDNA that made up the material.

Measured with immunoSEQ multiplex PCR; TCRdb has only the in-frame clones, and not every one. The data hold some 100,000 clones, with more than 60% observed a single time. CDR3 length equals 12 residues. Trimming shortened V by 7 bases and J by 8 bases, and 14 bases separated the two germline ends. The germline V gene encodes CDR1 SGHNT and CDR2 YENEEA. The sequenced sample consisted of peripheral blood. The chain has TRBV11-3 and TRBJ1-2; unclear D gene. This sequence originates from a man in his sixties or seventies with acute or convalescent COVID-19. The CDR3 sequence is CASTLKRSGYTF. The CDR3 nucleotides read TGTGCCAGCACACTAAAACGTAGCGGCTACACCTTC.